This record looks at one T cell receptor (beta chain) sequence and its context. This clone was found a few times. Its antigen specificity is not known. There are no base qualities to consult, and no much larger clone falls within one base. Other DNA sequences within the sample encode an identical CDR3. This specimen belongs to a study of beta chain features in type 1 diabetes (dated by TCRdb to the late 2010s). Some background on the complete study: No differences in mean age, gender distribution, total cell number or subset yield were found between patients and healthy donors. The study compared the TCRB repertoires of sorted circulating CD4+ T cell subsets in recently diagnosed type 1 diabetes patients with those in matched healthy donors. Regulatory and stem cell-like memory subsets were obtained from only 8 patients and about 8 healthy donors, while naive and central memory subsets were obtained from all 30 or so donors. A total of approximately 100,000,000 sorted cells were examined across all samples, and the number of cells per subset was strongly correlated with RNA yield. The study at large found these results: HLA sub-analyses involved small numbers of individuals, so any influence of HLA type on TCRB rearrangement remained unresolved. Naive, central memory and regulatory TCRB repertoires appeared to be more alike among patients than among healthy donors. Sequencing cDNA rather than genomic DNA could over-represent highly expressing activated cells, although activation and CD3 levels did not differ between groups. Shorter templates might have been favored by PCR, but patient and control samples were amplified and corrected together, so both groups would have been affected equally by any skew. At VDJ recombination sites, patients with type 1 diabetes made fewer insertions and deleted more nucleotides, a pattern implying thymic rearrangement abnormalities. Type 1 diabetes patients showed a moderate but significant shortening of TCRB CDR3 length in all four CD4+ subsets.

Each donor gave one peripheral blood draw, averaging around 0.11 L, which was collected into heparinised tubes. A BD FACSAria II and a panel including CD45RO, CCR7, CD25, CD127, CD95 and CD27 were used to sort naive, central memory, regulatory and stem cell-like memory CD4+ T cells. Purity was above 98% for every sorted population. PBMCs were separated immediately by Lymphoprep density gradient centrifugation and were stained directly, without being cultured. To minimize batch effects, samples were stained and sorted in pairs, one healthy donor with one patient per experiment. The High Capacity cDNA Reverse Transcription Kit was used to reverse transcribe all of the isolated RNA, meaning that expressed TCRB transcripts were what got sequenced. Deep immunoSEQ sequencing was applied to naive, central memory and regulatory T cell samples, giving an average of roughly 3.5 million total reads per sample. Sorted cells were lysed in RLT buffer and RNA was extracted with DNase-treated RNeasy Micro or Mini kits, depending on cell number. Each cell subset was processed on its own to prevent cross-contamination, while patient and healthy donor samples were processed together. Using the immunoSEQ multiplex PCR, TCRB sequences were amplified from cDNA into 87-bp fragments spanning the CDR3 region. Amplicons were sequenced on the Illumina HiSeq platform. The authors' analysis ran thus. Synthetic template baselines were used to correct PCR bias computationally, reads within Hamming distance 2 were collapsed together, and singletons that could not be merged were discarded. By aligning reads against IMGT, V, D and J genes, CDR3 length, and insertions or deletions at six rearrangement sites were assigned. Within each subset, clonotype counts were normalized to the number of sorted cells before true diversity and Gini coefficients were calculated with the tcR R package. The overlap coefficient, calculated on TCRB nucleotide sequences, was used to quantify repertoire sharing. As a proxy for the pre-selection repertoire, out-of-frame TCRB sequences from naive cells were analyzed. The clones in this table, taken by TCRdb from immuneACCESS, are in-frame only. Not every clone is retained; where verified, under half of the shortfall comes from an unresolved V gene, and the cause of the rest is unknown. Clonal size and the V and J genes are those of that table, whereas D and trimming came from the DNA. This sample lists 850,000 to 900,000 clones; roughly 16% were detected once. About 0.02% of the sample is held by the ten biggest clonotypes.

The CDR3 contains 13 residues, cysteine and phenylalanine counted. Only the CDR3 DNA is retained, 39 bases long and in frame from the first base. Trimming at the junction amounts to 2 bases on V and 1 base on J, and the germline ends lie 5 bases apart. The CDR1 and CDR2 encoded by the germline V gene are SNHLY and FYNNEI. Sequenced sample: naive CD4+ T cells from blood. In light of the paper, this sample's cell subset or site label describes: true naive CD4+ T cells. The sequence joins TRBV2 to TRBJ1-1; a tentative D match to TRBD1 spans 5 bases. This TCR was recovered from a woman aged 18-30 years in good health. CDR3 loop: CASSEQGNTEAFF. At the DNA level, the sequence is TGTGCCAGCAGTGAACAGGGGAACACTGAAGCTTTCTTT.